This T cell receptor beta chain was profiled in a study of T cell responses to AZD1222 COVID-19 vaccine. Study in general: Pooled together were second doses at about 4 or about 12 weeks.

Method: immunoSEQ multiplex PCR; TCRdb's copy keeps in-frame clones and lacks some. This sample carries 90,000 to 120,000 clones, 90% to 95% of them seen once, and the ten largest clones take approximately 2.2%. Concerning this clone: Antigen specificity is unknown.

General study points: Spike-specific TCRs gained breadth and depth after people received two AZD1222 doses.

After removal of 3 bases from V and 2 bases from J, the junction contained 8 bases not matched to a gene. In germline, CDR1 is LGHDT, CDR2 YNNKEL (reference sequence). This CDR3 is built from 16 residues. This chain uses TRBV3-1 (or the pseudogene TRBV3-2) with TRBJ1-2, with TRBD1 matching 8 bases. The receptor comes from an adult in good health. The sample here was peripheral blood, taken on day 0 of AZD1222 vaccination. CDR3 loop: CASSHGSWTGNYGYTF. CDR3 DNA sequence: TGTGCCAGCAGCCACGGGTCGTGGACAGGGAACTATGGCTACACCTTC.